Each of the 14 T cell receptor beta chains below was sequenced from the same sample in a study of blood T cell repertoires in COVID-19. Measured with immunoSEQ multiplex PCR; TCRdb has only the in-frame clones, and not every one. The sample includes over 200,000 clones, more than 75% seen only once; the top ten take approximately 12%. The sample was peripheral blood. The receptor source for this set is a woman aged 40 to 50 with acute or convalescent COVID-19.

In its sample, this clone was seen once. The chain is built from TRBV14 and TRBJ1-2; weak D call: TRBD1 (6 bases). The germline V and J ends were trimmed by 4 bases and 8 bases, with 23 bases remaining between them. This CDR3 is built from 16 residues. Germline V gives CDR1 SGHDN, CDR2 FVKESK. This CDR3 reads CASSPTRGGAGRGYTF. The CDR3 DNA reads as TGTGCCAGCAGCCCTACCCGTGGGGGGGCCGGAAGAGGCTACACCTTC. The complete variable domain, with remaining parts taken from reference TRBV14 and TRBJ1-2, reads EAGVTQFPSHSVIEKGQTVTLRCDPISGHDNLYWYRRVMGKEIKFLLHFVKESKQDESGMPNNRFLAERTGGTYSTLKVQPAELEDSGVYFCASSPTRGGAGRGYTFGSGTRLTVV.

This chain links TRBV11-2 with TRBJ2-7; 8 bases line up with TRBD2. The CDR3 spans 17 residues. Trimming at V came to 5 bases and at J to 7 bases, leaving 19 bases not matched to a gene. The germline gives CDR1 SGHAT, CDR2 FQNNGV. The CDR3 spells CASSTSHPGGLLREQYF. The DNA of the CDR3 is TGTGCCAGCAGCACTAGTCACCCGGGAGGGCTGCTTAGGGAGCAGTACTTC.

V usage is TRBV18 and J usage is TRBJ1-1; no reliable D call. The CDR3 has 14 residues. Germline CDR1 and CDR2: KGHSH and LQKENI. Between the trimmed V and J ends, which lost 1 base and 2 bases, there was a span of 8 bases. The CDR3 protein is CASSPQHPNTEAFF. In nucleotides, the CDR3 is TGTGCCAGCTCACCACAACACCCAAACACTGAAGCTTTCTTT.

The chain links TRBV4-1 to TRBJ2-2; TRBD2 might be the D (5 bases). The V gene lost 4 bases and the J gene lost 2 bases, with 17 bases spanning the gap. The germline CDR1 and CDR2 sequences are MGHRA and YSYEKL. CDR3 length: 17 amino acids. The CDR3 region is CASSPRAASSNTGELFF. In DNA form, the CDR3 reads TGCGCCAGCAGCCCCCGGGCGGCTAGCAGCAACACCGGGGAGCTGTTTTTT.

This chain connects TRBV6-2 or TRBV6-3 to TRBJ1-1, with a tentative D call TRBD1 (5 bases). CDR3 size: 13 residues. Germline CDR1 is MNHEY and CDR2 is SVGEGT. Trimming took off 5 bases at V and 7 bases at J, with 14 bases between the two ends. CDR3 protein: CASSTSSGGEAFF. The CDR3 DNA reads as TGTGCCAGCAGTACCTCTAGCGGGGGTGAAGCTTTCTTT.

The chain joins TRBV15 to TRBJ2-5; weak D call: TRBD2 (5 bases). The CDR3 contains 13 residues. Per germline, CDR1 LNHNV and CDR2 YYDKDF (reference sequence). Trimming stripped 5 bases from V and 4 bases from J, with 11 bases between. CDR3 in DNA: TGTGCCACCAGCGGAGGACCTAGAGAGACCCAGTACTTC. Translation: CATSGGPRETQYF.

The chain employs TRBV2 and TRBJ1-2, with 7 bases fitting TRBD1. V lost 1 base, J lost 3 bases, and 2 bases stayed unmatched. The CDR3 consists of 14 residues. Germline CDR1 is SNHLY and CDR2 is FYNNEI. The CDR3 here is CASSEGGQYYGYTF. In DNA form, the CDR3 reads TGTGCCAGCAGTGAAGGGGGACAGTACTATGGCTACACCTTC.

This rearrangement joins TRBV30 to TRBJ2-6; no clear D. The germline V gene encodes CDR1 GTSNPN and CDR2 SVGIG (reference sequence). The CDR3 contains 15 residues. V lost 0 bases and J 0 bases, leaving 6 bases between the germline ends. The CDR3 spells CAWSVLGSGANVLTF. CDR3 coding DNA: TGTGCCTGGAGTGTACTCGGCTCTGGGGCCAACGTCCTGACTTTC.

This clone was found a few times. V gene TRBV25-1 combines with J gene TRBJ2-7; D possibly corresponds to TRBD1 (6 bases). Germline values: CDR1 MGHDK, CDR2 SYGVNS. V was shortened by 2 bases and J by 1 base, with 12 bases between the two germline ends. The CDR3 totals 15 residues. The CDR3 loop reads CASSEVGRGSYEQYF. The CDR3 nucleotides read TGTGCCAGCAGTGAAGTAGGCAGGGGTTCCTACGAGCAGTACTTC.

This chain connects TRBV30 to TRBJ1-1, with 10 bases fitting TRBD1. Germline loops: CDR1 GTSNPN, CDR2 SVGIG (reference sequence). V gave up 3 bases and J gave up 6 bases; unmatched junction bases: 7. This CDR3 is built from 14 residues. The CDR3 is CAWRADRGLSEAFF. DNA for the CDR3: TGTGCCTGGAGGGCTGACAGGGGGCTATCTGAAGCTTTCTTT.

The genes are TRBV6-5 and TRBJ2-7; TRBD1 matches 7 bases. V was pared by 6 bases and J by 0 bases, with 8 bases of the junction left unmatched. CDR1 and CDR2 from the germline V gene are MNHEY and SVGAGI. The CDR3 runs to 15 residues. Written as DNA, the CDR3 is TGTGCCAGCAGCCCCCGGGACAGAGACTCCTACGAGCAGTACTTC. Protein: CASSPRDRDSYEQYF.

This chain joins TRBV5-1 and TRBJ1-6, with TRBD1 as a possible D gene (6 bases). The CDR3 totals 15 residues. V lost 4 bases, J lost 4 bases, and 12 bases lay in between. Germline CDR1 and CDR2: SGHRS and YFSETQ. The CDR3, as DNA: TGCGCCAGCAGCCCAGGGACACCTTATAATTCACCCCTCCACTTT. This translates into CASSPGTPYNSPLHF.

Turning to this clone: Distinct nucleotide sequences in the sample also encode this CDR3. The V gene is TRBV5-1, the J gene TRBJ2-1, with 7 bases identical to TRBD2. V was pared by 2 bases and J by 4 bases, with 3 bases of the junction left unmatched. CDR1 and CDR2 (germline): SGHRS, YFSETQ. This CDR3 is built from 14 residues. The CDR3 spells CASSLTGGYNEQFF. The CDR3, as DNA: TGCGCCAGCAGCTTAACGGGGGGATACAATGAGCAGTTCTTC.

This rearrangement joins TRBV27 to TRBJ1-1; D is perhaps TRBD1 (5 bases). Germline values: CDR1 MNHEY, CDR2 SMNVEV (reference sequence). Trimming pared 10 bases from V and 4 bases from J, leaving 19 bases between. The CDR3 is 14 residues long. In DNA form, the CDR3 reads TGTGCCACTCTCATTACTCCGGGGGGCACTGAAGCTTTCTTT. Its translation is CATLITPGGTEAFF.